The source of this T cell receptor beta chain is a study of control samples from healthy donors and cancer patients (dated by TCRdb to between 2020 and 2021). The library was prepared using the immunoSEQ multiplex PCR assay. What TCRdb holds here is the immuneACCESS table cut down to in-frame rearrangements. Part of the clones is not present; checked against another copy, under half of the missing clones reflect an unresolved V gene, and the others are unexplained. The sample table shows about 130,000 clones, and about 88% are seen once. Clones ranked in the top ten supply roughly 3.2% of the sample. About this clone: Its antigen is currently not known. Base qualities are not at hand, and no much larger clone is one base apart.

From cysteine to phenylalanine, the CDR3 is 15 amino acids long. CDR3 DNA only is kept here, 45 bases in frame from base 1. CDR1 is given as LNHDA and CDR2 as SQIVND, both from the germline V gene (reference sequence). Trimming accounts for 4 bases at V and 0 bases at J, while the number of junction bases matched to no gene is 3. The receptor was derived from a man between 45 and 60 years old in good health. The rearranged chain carries TRBV19 and TRBJ1-5, and 7 junction bases match TRBD1. Material: blood. The bases are TGTGCCAGTAGTACAGGGGGGTATAGCAATCAGCCCCAGCATTTT. Its protein product is CASSTGGYSNQPQHF.